One and the same sample provided the 12 T cell receptor beta chains below, sequenced in a study of shared clonotypes between healthy human individuals. Generated by immunoSEQ multiplex PCR, the TCRdb table keeps only in-frame clones and is missing some. The table includes just over 2,000,000 clones, roughly 95% detected once. What was sequenced was naive CD4+ T cells sorted from blood. The subset here: CD45RA+ positively selected. Source of these receptors: a man aged 18 to 35 in good health.

This sequence joins TRBV4-3 and TRBJ1-2; D possibly corresponds to TRBD1 (5 bases). The CDR3 is 15 amino acids. Trimming removed 3 bases at V and 0 bases at J, with 11 bases between. Germline lookup yields CDR1 LGHNA and CDR2 YSLEER. The CDR3 loop is CASSQRDRSNYGYTF. The DNA for the CDR3 is TGCGCCAGCAGCCAGAGGGACCGCTCTAACTATGGCTACACCTTC.

V is TRBV29-1 and J is TRBJ2-4; TRBD1 is a possible D gene (5 bases). Germline values: CDR1 SQVTM, CDR2 ANQGSEA. CDR3 length: 14 amino acids. The V gene lost 0 bases and the J gene lost 6 bases, with 12 bases spanning the gap. DNA for the CDR3: TGCAGCGTTGAAGACGTGCAGGGCAGAAACATTCAGTACTTC. Protein product: CSVEDVQGRNIQYF.

The count of this clone is one. The chain links TRBV28 to TRBJ1-6, with 9 positions matching TRBD1. V trimming: 6 bases; J trimming: 14 bases; junction bases outside the gene matches: 14. Germline V lookup: CDR1 MDHEN, CDR2 SYDVKM. The CDR3 contains 15 residues. The CDR3 DNA reads as TGTGCCAGCAGATTAGGGACAGGGCTAATTCAAACCCTCCACTTT. It yields the protein CASRLGTGLIQTLHF. Together with reference TRBV28 and TRBJ1-6, the CDR3 gives the full variable domain: DVKVTQSSRYLVKRTGEKVFLECVQDMDHENMFWYRQDPGLGLRLIYFSYDVKMKEKGDIPEGYSVSREKKERFSLILESASTNQTSMYLCASRLGTGLIQTLHFGNGTRLTVT.

In regard to this clone: The sample holds other DNA sequences that translate to the same CDR3. V usage is TRBV7-2 and J usage is TRBJ2-4, with no clear D. CDR3 length: 14 amino acids. Trimming pared 1 base from V and 0 bases from J, leaving 4 bases between. CDR1 is SGHTA, CDR2 FQGNSA, per germline. The CDR3 nucleotides are TGTGCCAGCAGCTTAGGTGTAGCCAAAAACATTCAGTACTTC. Its translation: CASSLGVAKNIQYF.

As concerns this clone: Because the CDR3's place on the DNA is in doubt, the DNA is left out and the CDR3 is given as listed by TCRdb. The rearrangement joins TRBV2 to TRBJ2-2. Counting both end residues, the CDR3 totals 13 amino acids. The V gene's germline CDR1 is SNHLY and CDR2 FYNNEI. CDR3 region: CASSFGAGGELFF.

The chain is built from TRBV5-8 and TRBJ2-2; tentatively, D is TRBD2 (6 bases). There are 18 residues in the CDR3. CDR1 SGHTS and CDR2 YDEGEE come from the germline V gene. The V end lost 0 bases, the J end lost 4 bases, and 19 bases lay between the germline ends. In DNA form, the CDR3 reads TGTGCCAGCAGCTTGGTGCGGGGTGTTCTATCGATCACCGGGGAGCTGTTTTTT. This translates into CASSLVRGVLSITGELFF.

As concerns this clone: Additional DNA sequences in this sample encode the identical CDR3. The chain recombines TRBV6-5 with TRBJ1-1; D is unresolved. From germline, CDR1 is MNHEY and CDR2 SVGAGI. The ends were cut back, 0 bases at V and 5 bases at J, with 7 bases in the middle. The length of the CDR3 is 13 residues. The CDR3 loop is CASSYSIGTEAFF. The CDR3 nucleotides are TGTGCCAGCAGTTACTCGATAGGGACTGAAGCTTTCTTT.

In this sample, this clone turned up once. Its ends do not fully match the called genes, so a read error is possible. In DNA form, the CDR3 reads TGTGCTAGCAGCTCAAGTGGGGTATCGAGCGGATACTGCACAGATACGCAGTATTTT. Protein product: CASSSSGVSSGYCTDTQYF. V is TRBV7-7 and J is TRBJ2-3; a possible D gene is TRBD2 (5 bases). The CDR3 runs 19 residues. Germline V lookup: CDR1 SSHAT, CDR2 FNYEAQ (reference sequence).

The V call is TRBV18, the J call TRBJ2-5; D is uncertain. With 8 bases removed from V and 3 bases from J, the gap between germline ends came to 7 bases. There are 11 residues in the CDR3. The germline V gene has CDR1 KGHSH and CDR2 LQKENI. The CDR3 bases are TGTGCCAGCACGCAAGAAGAGACCCAGTACTTC. It yields the protein CASTQEETQYF. The variable domain in full, with the rest retrieved from reference TRBV18 and TRBJ2-5, is NAGVMQNPRHLVRRRGQEARLRCSPMKGHSHVYWYRQLPEEGLKFMVYLQKENIIDESGMPKERFSAEFPKEGPSILRIQQVVRGDSAAYFCASTQEETQYFGPGTRLLVL.

To note about this clone: Other DNA sequences in the same sample also yield this CDR3. This chain uses TRBV6-5 with TRBJ1-3, with a tentative D call TRBD1 (6 bases). Deletions cut 0 bases from V and 0 bases from J, with 6 bases between. The CDR3 has 15 amino acids. CDR1 and CDR2 (germline): MNHEY, SVGAGI. The CDR3: CASSYSTGSGNTIYF. Written as DNA, the CDR3 is TGTGCCAGCAGTTACTCGACAGGCTCTGGAAACACCATATATTTT.

The chain joins TRBV18 to TRBJ2-1; possibly TRBD2 for D (6 bases). Trimming left V 3 bases short and J 0 bases short, with 12 bases between. Germline CDR1 KGHSH, CDR2 LQKENI. The CDR3 is 16 amino acids. CDR3 sequence: CASSPPSASSYNEQFF. The CDR3 DNA is TGTGCCAGCTCACCGCCTAGCGCCAGCTCCTACAATGAGCAGTTCTTC. Supplemented by reference TRBV18 and TRBJ2-1, the full variable domain reads NAGVMQNPRHLVRRRGQEARLRCSPMKGHSHVYWYRQLPEEGLKFMVYLQKENIIDESGMPKERFSAEFPKEGPSILRIQQVVRGDSAAYFCASSPPSASSYNEQFFGPGTRLTVL.

The genes are TRBV25-1 and TRBJ2-5; no firm D call. The CDR3 runs 15 residues. Trimming shortened V by 0 bases and J by 1 base, and 9 bases separated the two germline ends. Germline V gene lookup returns CDR1 MGHDK and CDR2 SYGVNS. CDR3 protein: CASSEYRWFQETQYF. The CDR3 nucleotides read TGTGCCAGCAGTGAATATCGGTGGTTCCAAGAGACCCAGTACTTC.